The 25 T cell receptor beta chains given below trace back to one sample, sequenced in a study of blood T cell repertoires in COVID-19. TCRdb's copy holds only in-frame clones and misses some; the assay was immunoSEQ multiplex PCR. The data hold approximately 150,000 clones, with around four fifths observed a single time. Sequencing used peripheral blood. All receptors come from a woman aged 70-85 years who had recovered from COVID-19.

The chain employs TRBV3-1 (or the pseudogene TRBV3-2) and TRBJ1-5, with TRBD1 as a possible D gene (6 bases). Germline CDR1 LGHDT, CDR2 YNNKEL (reference sequence). Trimming took 6 bases from V and 12 from J, leaving 24 bases between them. This CDR3 has 15 residues. CDR3 sequence: CASSHGVQGVRVQHF. The CDR3 DNA sequence: TGTGCCAGCAGTCACGGAGTACAGGGTGTTAGGGTCCAGCATTTT.

The chain couples TRBV28 to TRBJ2-1; D may be TRBD1 (5 bases). This CDR3 contains 17 residues. Germline V gene lookup returns CDR1 MDHEN and CDR2 SYDVKM. V lost 6 bases to trimming and J lost 0 bases, with 18 bases between them. For the CDR3, the DNA is TGTGCCAGCAGCCAAGGTAGGACAACGAGCTCCTACAATGAGCAGTTCTTC. Translating gives CASSQGRTTSSYNEQFF.

The chain uses TRBV19 and TRBJ1-2; a weak D match, TRBD1 (5 bases). CDR1 and CDR2 from the germline V gene are LNHDA and SQIVND (reference sequence). CDR3 size: 13 residues. The V end lost 6 bases, the J end lost 0 bases, and 8 bases lay between the germline ends. For the CDR3, the DNA is TGTGCCAGTAGGGGGGGAGCTAACTATGGCTACACCTTC. This gives the protein CASRGGANYGYTF.

The rearrangement uses TRBV7-9 and TRBJ2-3; 14 bases line up with TRBD2. Germline loops: CDR1 SEHNR, CDR2 FQNEAQ (reference sequence). V dropped 5 bases and J dropped 6; count of bases not matched to a gene: 7. The CDR3 is 16 residues long. The CDR3 protein is CASSLTGTSGSDTQYF. As DNA, the CDR3 is TGTGCCAGCAGCCTAACCGGGACTAGCGGGAGTGATACGCAGTATTTT.

This clone was seen only once. This chain joins TRBV6-6 and TRBJ1-2; TRBD1 matches at 8 bases. The V segment lost 5 bases and the J segment 6 bases; nucleotides outside the gene matches: 8. CDR3 size: 14 residues. Germline-derived CDR1 and CDR2 are MNHNY and SVGAGI (reference sequence). The CDR3 coding sequence is TGTGCCAGCAGTGTCCGTCAGGGGGCTGATGGCTACACCTTC. Translation gives CASSVRQGADGYTF.

The rearrangement joins TRBV7-2 to TRBJ2-4; D is ambiguous. Germline V gene data show CDR1 as SGHTA and CDR2 as FQGNSA. The CDR3 has 13 residues. Trimming took off 5 bases at V and 7 bases at J, with 12 bases between the two ends. CDR3 residues: CASSPRFLNIQYF. CDR3 nucleotides: TGTGCCAGCAGCCCCCGGTTCTTGAACATTCAGTACTTC.

The J gene is TRBJ2-5, the V gene TRBV2; 12 nucleotides line up with TRBD2. V dropped 6 bases and J dropped 1; count of bases not matched to a gene: 6. Germline CDR1 and CDR2: SNHLY and FYNNEI. The CDR3 loop spans 16 amino acids. CDR3 residues: CASRGGTSGPQETQYF. CDR3 sequence (DNA): TGTGCCAGCAGGGGGGGGACTAGCGGGCCCCAAGAGACCCAGTACTTC.

In its sample, this clone was seen once. The rearrangement links TRBV6-5 to TRBJ1-2, with D possibly matching TRBD1 (5 bases). This CDR3 region has 16 residues. Per the germline V gene, CDR1 is MNHEY and CDR2 is SVGAGI. V was pared by 0 bases and J by 4 bases, with 15 bases between. CDR3 region: CASSYSSGDPSYGYTF. CDR3 sequence (DNA): TGTGCCAGCAGTTACTCGTCGGGGGACCCTTCCTATGGCTACACCTTC.

The V gene is TRBV7-9, the J gene TRBJ2-7; TRBD2 might be the D (6 bases). The CDR3 has 16 amino acids. CDR1 and CDR2 (germline): SEHNR, FQNEAQ (reference sequence). Deletions cut 5 bases from V and 2 bases from J, with 19 bases between. The CDR3 here is CASSPVAGTTAYEQYF. CDR3 in DNA: TGTGCCAGCAGCCCCGTGGCGGGAACGACTGCCTACGAGCAGTACTTC.

The chain recombines TRBV7-2 with TRBJ2-3, with TRBD2 matching 8 bases. The CDR3 sequence is 18 residues long. Germline V gene sequence: CDR1 SGHTA, CDR2 FQGNSA. Unmatched junction bases numbered 10, after V lost 2 bases and J lost 0 bases. CDR3 amino acids: CASSLRRSSGPSTDTQYF. In DNA form, the CDR3 reads TGTGCCAGCAGCTTAAGGCGGTCTAGCGGGCCGAGCACAGATACGCAGTATTTT.

This chain joins TRBV3-1 (or the pseudogene TRBV3-2) and TRBJ2-1; TRBD2 agrees at 13 bases. The CDR3 extends over 14 amino acids. V trimming: 1 base; J trimming: 9 bases; junction bases outside the gene matches: 0. Germline V CDR1 and CDR2: LGHDT, YNNKEL (reference sequence). The CDR3, as DNA: TGTGCCAGCAGCCAAGGGACTAGCGGGGGTGAGCAGTTCTTC. Protein sequence: CASSQGTSGGEQFF.

J is TRBJ1-1 and V is TRBV7-2; no clear D gene. With 5 bases removed from V and 1 base from J, the gap between germline ends came to 14 bases. This CDR3 contains 15 residues. Germline V gene lookup returns CDR1 SGHTA and CDR2 FQGNSA. The CDR3 sequence: CASSPPWAGNTEAFF. The CDR3 coding sequence is TGTGCCAGCAGCCCCCCTTGGGCGGGGAACACTGAAGCTTTCTTT. Full variable domain (remainder filled in from reference TRBV7-2 and TRBJ1-1): GAGVSQSPSNKVTEKGKDVELRCDPISGHTALYWYRQSLGQGLEFLIYFQGNSAPDKSGLPSDRFSAERTGGSVSTLTIQRTQQEDSAVYLCASSPPWAGNTEAFFGQGTRLTVV.

The rearrangement uses TRBV29-1 and TRBJ2-3; D is uncertain. The CDR3 loop spans 12 amino acids. V was cut by 6 bases and J by 3 bases, with 10 bases left in between. Looked up from germline, CDR1 is SQVTM and CDR2 is ANQGSEA. In DNA form, the CDR3 reads TGCAGCGTGCGGCCCAGTACAGATACGCAGTATTTT. This codes for CSVRPSTDTQYF.

The chain combines TRBV4-2 with TRBJ1-6, with 9 nucleotides matching TRBD1. With 4 bases clipped from V and 7 bases from J, the junction kept 5 bases outside the gene matches. Germline values: CDR1 LGHNA, CDR2 YNFKEQ. This CDR3 has 15 amino acids. In DNA, the CDR3 is TGTGCCAGCAGCCGACGGGACAGGGAAAATTCACCCCTCCACTTT. Its translation: CASSRRDRENSPLHF.

The chain joins TRBV6-5 to TRBJ2-7; D remains unclear. The CDR3 runs 13 residues. V lost 10 bases, J lost 1 base, and 14 bases lay in between. CDR1 MNHEY and CDR2 SVGAGI come from the germline V gene. CDR3 coding DNA: TGTGCCACCTCGACAAACCCTTCCTACGAGCAGTACTTC. Its translation: CATSTNPSYEQYF.

A few counts support this clone. The rearrangement uses TRBV30 and TRBJ1-6, with 8 bases lining up with TRBD1. The V gene end was trimmed by 5 bases and the J gene end by 7 bases; junction bases not matched to a gene: 4. The length of the CDR3 is 13 residues. Germline V CDR1 and CDR2: GTSNPN, SVGIG (reference sequence). The CDR3 bases are TGTGCCTGGCGGACAGGGCCCAATTCACCCCTCCACTTT. Translating it yields CAWRTGPNSPLHF. Complete variable domain (other parts from reference TRBV30 and TRBJ1-6): SQTIHQWPATLVQPVGSPLSLECTVEGTSNPNLYWYRQAAGRGLQLLFYSVGIGQISSEVPQNLSASRPQDRQFILSSKKLLLSDSGFYLCAWRTGPNSPLHFGNGTRLTVT.

V is TRBV6-5 and J is TRBJ1-2, with 7 bases fitting TRBD1. The germline V gene has CDR1 MNHEY and CDR2 SVGAGI. This CDR3 region has 13 residues. V was clipped by 4 bases and J by 5 bases; unmatched bases: 4. Here the CDR3 reads CASSSQGSYGYTF. For the CDR3, the DNA is TGTGCCAGCAGTTCACAGGGGAGTTATGGCTACACCTTC.

V and J are TRBV4-1 and TRBJ2-1, with 14 bases aligning to TRBD2. The CDR3 has 18 amino acids. Germline loops: CDR1 MGHRA, CDR2 YSYEKL. The ends lost 3 bases at V and 7 bases at J; junction bases unmatched: 11. Here the CDR3 reads CASSHPGGLAGVGNEQFF. In DNA, the CDR3 is TGCGCCAGCAGCCACCCGGGGGGACTAGCGGGGGTCGGGAATGAGCAGTTCTTC.

The chain uses TRBV15 and TRBJ1-1, with D uncertain. Germline CDR1 reads LNHNV; CDR2 reads YYDKDF (reference sequence). CDR3 length: 15 residues. V gave up 2 bases and J gave up 4 bases, with 14 bases separating them. The CDR3 sequence is CATSRNMRVVTEAFF. Here the CDR3 DNA reads TGTGCCACCAGCAGAAATATGCGGGTCGTCACTGAAGCTTTCTTT.

V is TRBV6-5 and J is TRBJ1-2, with 7 nucleotides matching TRBD1. The germline V gene encodes CDR1 MNHEY and CDR2 SVGAGI. Trimming removed 0 bases from V and 2 bases from J; junction bases left unmatched: 0. The CDR3 spans 14 residues. CDR3: CASSYSDRNYGYTF. CDR3 DNA: TGTGCCAGCAGTTACTCGGACAGGAACTATGGCTACACCTTC.

The chain links TRBV3-1 (or the pseudogene TRBV3-2) to TRBJ2-6, with D perhaps TRBD2 (5 bases). The ends were cut back, 7 bases at V and 2 bases at J, with 24 bases in the middle. The CDR3 has 19 amino acids. CDR1 and CDR2 from the germline V gene are LGHDT and YNNKEL (reference sequence). The CDR3 coding sequence is TGTGCCAGCACCCCGGTGGCAGATGGTGTCGGGGCTGGGGCCAACGTCCTGACTTTC. It yields the protein CASTPVADGVGAGANVLTF.

The chain joins TRBV9 to TRBJ1-1, with a tentative D call TRBD1 (5 bases). The CDR3 has 11 residues. Germline CDR1 SGDLS, CDR2 YYNGEE. V gave up 4 bases and J gave up 11 bases, with 12 bases separating them. The chain's CDR3 is CASSSAGTAFF. The CDR3 DNA reads TGTGCCAGCAGCTCCGCGGGGACGGCTTTCTTT.

The V gene is TRBV28, the J gene TRBJ2-1; TRBD2 matches at 7 bases. The germline gives CDR1 MDHEN, CDR2 SYDVKM. V lost 5 bases and J lost 1; bases outside the gene matches: 2. The CDR3 loop spans 14 amino acids. The CDR3 nucleotides are TGTGCCAGCAGTCCCGGGGGGTCCTACAATGAGCAGTTCTTC. It encodes CASSPGGSYNEQFF.

The count of this clone is one. This sequence joins TRBV6-5 and TRBJ2-5; 13 bases map to TRBD2. This CDR3 region has 15 residues. Germline loops: CDR1 MNHEY, CDR2 SVGAGI. V was pared by 4 bases and J by 1 base, with 0 bases of the junction left unmatched. The CDR3 here is CASSWTSGGQETQYF. The CDR3 coding sequence is TGTGCCAGCAGTTGGACTAGCGGGGGCCAAGAGACCCAGTACTTC.

This chain joins TRBV7-3 and TRBJ1-2; the D is unclear. Germline V lookup: CDR1 SGHTA, CDR2 FQGTGA. V lost 0 bases to trimming and J lost 4 bases, with 15 bases between them. CDR3 size: 16 residues. The CDR3 DNA is TGTGCCAGCAGCTTAACCGCTGCTCACGGAGTCTATGGCTACACCTTC. Its protein is CASSLTAAHGVYGYTF.